These 20 T cell receptor beta chains share one sample of origin, sequenced in a study of follicular helper T cells after annual influenza vaccination. Libraries were prepared by immunoSEQ multiplex PCR; TCRdb keeps only in-frame clonotypes and omits some of them. The sample consists of 9,900 or so clones, roughly four fifths of them appearing once. Source: CXCR5- memory CD4+ T cells sorted from blood, taken 6 weeks after influenza vaccination. The receptor source for this set is an adult who received the influenza vaccine.

This clone was picked up one time. In DNA, the CDR3 is TGTGCCAGCAGCAGGGGAGGGCACACTAGCACAGATACGCAGTATTTT. Its protein product is CASSRGGHTSTDTQYF. This chain uses TRBV5-4 with TRBJ2-3; TRBD2 matches at 7 bases. There are 16 residues in the CDR3. Germline V gene lookup returns CDR1 SGHNT and CDR2 YYREEE (reference sequence). J was trimmed by 0 bases and V by 4 bases; bases with no gene match: 8.

The chain is built from TRBV4-3 and TRBJ2-7, with D tentatively TRBD2 (6 bases). CDR3 length equals 14 residues. The germline V and J ends were trimmed by 0 bases and 0 bases, with 6 bases remaining between them. The germline CDR1 and CDR2 sequences are LGHNA and YSLEER. CDR3 DNA sequence: TGCGCCAGCAGCCAAGAGCGGGGCTCCTACGAGCAGTACTTC. Translating gives CASSQERGSYEQYF.

This clone was counted a single time. This rearrangement joins TRBV4-2 to TRBJ1-2; D is ambiguous. This CDR3 is built from 14 residues. The germline V and J ends were trimmed by 0 bases and 3 bases, with 8 bases remaining between them. CDR1 is LGHNA, CDR2 YNFKEQ, per germline. CDR3 sequence (DNA): TGTGCCAGCAGCCAAGACCCGGGAGACTATGGCTACACCTTC. It codes for CASSQDPGDYGYTF.

The V and J genes are TRBV5-1 and TRBJ1-6; D unresolved. The CDR3 covers 15 residues. V was shortened by 3 bases and J by 7 bases, with 14 bases between the two germline ends. Germline CDR1 and CDR2: SGHRS and YFSETQ. CDR3 sequence (DNA): TGCGCCAGCAGCTACGGAGGCCTCATAAATTCACCCCTCCACTTT. Amino acid sequence: CASSYGGLINSPLHF.

The CDR3 region is CASSRGGYSSYEQYF. The CDR3 DNA sequence: TGTGCCAGCAGCCGGGGGGGATATTCCTCCTACGAGCAGTACTTC. The chain recombines TRBV11-3 with TRBJ2-7; 8 bases align to TRBD2. Trimming at V came to 5 bases and at J to 0 bases, leaving 6 bases not matched to a gene. Germline V gene sequence: CDR1 SGHNT, CDR2 YENEEA. This CDR3 contains 15 residues.

The chain uses TRBV2 and TRBJ1-2; D is perhaps TRBD1 (5 bases). The V gene lost 7 bases and the J gene lost 4 bases, with 16 bases spanning the gap. Germline V lookup: CDR1 SNHLY, CDR2 FYNNEI. There are 14 residues in the CDR3. CDR3 nucleotides: TGTGCCAGCAACTTAAGGACACCGTTCTATGGCTACACCTTC. It specifies CASNLRTPFYGYTF.

V usage is TRBV14 and J usage is TRBJ2-2; maybe TRBD1 (5 bases). The length of the CDR3 is 15 residues. Germline-derived CDR1 and CDR2 are SGHDN and FVKESK. The V end lost 4 bases, the J end lost 1 base, and 10 bases lay between the germline ends. The CDR3: CASSRGAVNTGELFF. The CDR3 nucleotides read TGTGCCAGCAGCCGTGGGGCGGTGAACACCGGGGAGCTGTTTTTT.

This chain connects TRBV6-6 to TRBJ2-5; D call uncertain. Germline CDR1 and CDR2: MNHNY and SVGAGI (reference sequence). CDR3 length: 13 amino acids. Trimming removed 6 bases at V and 4 bases at J, with 12 bases between. The CDR3 DNA is TGTGCCAGCAGCGTCCTTCTAGGAGAGACCCAGTACTTC. As protein: CASSVLLGETQYF.

The V call is TRBV28, the J call TRBJ1-3; D is uncertain. Trimming shortened V by 6 bases and J by 0 bases, and 12 bases separated the two germline ends. CDR1 and CDR2 from the germline V gene are MDHEN and SYDVKM. The CDR3 is 15 residues long. CDR3 in amino acids: CASRRPASSGNTIYF. The CDR3 DNA reads as TGTGCCAGCAGGCGGCCGGCAAGCTCTGGAAACACCATATATTTT. The full variable domain, in which reference TRBV28 and TRBJ1-3 provide the parts outside the CDR3, is DVKVTQSSRYLVKRTGEKVFLECVQDMDHENMFWYRQDPGLGLRLIYFSYDVKMKEKGDIPEGYSVSREKKERFSLILESASTNQTSMYLCASRRPASSGNTIYFGEGSWLTVV.

This clone was detected a few times. The chain uses TRBV10-3 and TRBJ1-5; D possibly corresponds to TRBD1 (5 bases). Trimming left V 1 base short and J 2 bases short, with 9 bases between. The CDR3 is 15 amino acids. Germline CDR1 is ENHRY and CDR2 is SYGVKD. The CDR3 sequence is CAISEWDQGNQPQHF. As DNA, the CDR3 is TGTGCCATCAGTGAGTGGGACCAGGGCAATCAGCCCCAGCATTTT.

DNA of the CDR3: TGTGCCAGCAGCTGGCCCAACGGGGGATTTGAGACCCAGTACTTC. Protein: CASSWPNGGFETQYF. This chain links TRBV7-9 with TRBJ2-5; possible D gene TRBD2, 6 bases. The CDR3 sequence is 15 residues long. V lost 4 bases and J 5 bases, leaving 17 bases between the germline ends. Looked up from germline, CDR1 is SEHNR and CDR2 is FQNEAQ (reference sequence).

In its sample, this clone was seen once. This rearrangement joins TRBV6-1 to TRBJ1-2; weak D call: TRBD1 (5 bases). Trimming took off 10 bases at V and 0 bases at J, with 18 bases between the two ends. The V gene's germline CDR1 is MNHNS and CDR2 SASEGT. The CDR3 covers 15 residues. The CDR3 region has the DNA TGTGCCATCCACAGGAGGTCCACAACTAACTATGGCTACACCTTC. This gives the protein CAIHRRSTTNYGYTF.

This clone was seen a few times. The chain has TRBV6-1 and TRBJ2-3; possible D gene TRBD2, 6 bases. The V gene lost 3 bases and the J gene lost 0 bases, with 10 bases spanning the gap. The CDR3 totals 15 residues. Germline V gives CDR1 MNHNS, CDR2 SASEGT. The CDR3 coding sequence is TGTGCCAGCAGTGATTACGGGACTAGCACAGATACGCAGTATTTT. Residues: CASSDYGTSTDTQYF.

The chain recombines TRBV18 with TRBJ1-1; D is perhaps TRBD1 (6 bases). The V end was cut by 3 bases, the J end by 5 bases, with 19 bases between. The length of the CDR3 is 16 residues. Per germline, CDR1 KGHSH and CDR2 LQKENI. The CDR3 coding sequence is TGTGCCAGCTCACCTACTACGGGGGGCGGGGGGACTGAAGCTTTCTTT. It encodes CASSPTTGGGGTEAFF.

CDR3 amino acids: CASSSRDRTNTGELFF. Here the CDR3 DNA reads TGTGCCAGCAGCTCAAGGGACCGTACGAACACCGGGGAGCTGTTTTTT. The chain uses TRBV5-6 and TRBJ2-2, with D tentatively TRBD1 or TRBD2 (5 bases each). CDR3 size: 16 residues. V lost 3 bases to trimming and J lost 0 bases, with 12 bases between them. The germline V gene has CDR1 SGHDT and CDR2 YYEEEE.

This chain connects TRBV4-1 to TRBJ2-2; 12 bases line up with TRBD2. Germline V gene sequence: CDR1 MGHRA, CDR2 YSYEKL. This CDR3 contains 18 residues. V was clipped by 1 base and J by 3 bases; unmatched bases: 6. The CDR3 protein is CASSQALAGGRDTGELFF. Here the CDR3 DNA reads TGCGCCAGCAGCCAAGCGCTAGCGGGGGGGCGCGACACCGGGGAGCTGTTTTTT.

The V and J genes are TRBV27 and TRBJ2-3; TRBD2 might be the D (6 bases). With 1 base removed from V and 6 bases from J, the gap between germline ends came to 11 bases. Germline V gene data show CDR1 as MNHEY and CDR2 as SMNVEV (reference sequence). The CDR3 has 14 residues. In DNA form, the CDR3 reads TGTGCCAGCAGTTTATTGGGGGGTGTCGATACGCAGTATTTT. Its translation is CASSLLGGVDTQYF.

This chain connects TRBV15 to TRBJ2-1, with D unresolved. V was pared by 0 bases and J by 6 bases, with 3 bases between. Germline V gene lookup returns CDR1 LNHNV and CDR2 YYDKDF (reference sequence). This CDR3 is 12 amino acids long. CDR3 bases: TGTGCCACCAGCAGAGACTTCAATGAGCAGTTCTTC. Its translation: CATSRDFNEQFF.

The gene calls are TRBV18 and TRBJ2-5; D ambiguous. The CDR3 is 12 amino acids. V gave up 2 bases and J gave up 4 bases, with 5 bases separating them. The germline gives CDR1 KGHSH, CDR2 LQKENI. The CDR3 spells CASSPKGETQYF. The CDR3 nucleotides read TGTGCCAGCTCACCAAAGGGAGAGACCCAGTACTTC. Full variable domain (remainder filled in from reference TRBV18 and TRBJ2-5): NAGVMQNPRHLVRRRGQEARLRCSPMKGHSHVYWYRQLPEEGLKFMVYLQKENIIDESGMPKERFSAEFPKEGPSILRIQQVVRGDSAAYFCASSPKGETQYFGPGTRLLVL.

The chain joins TRBV4-2 to TRBJ1-5; 7 bases agree with TRBD1. V gave up 1 base and J gave up 4 bases; unmatched junction bases: 4. The CDR3 spans 15 residues. Germline V CDR1 and CDR2: LGHNA, YNFKEQ. The CDR3 region has the DNA TGTGCCAGCAGCCAAGGGGACAGCCCTAATCAGCCCCAGCATTTT. This gives the protein CASSQGDSPNQPQHF.